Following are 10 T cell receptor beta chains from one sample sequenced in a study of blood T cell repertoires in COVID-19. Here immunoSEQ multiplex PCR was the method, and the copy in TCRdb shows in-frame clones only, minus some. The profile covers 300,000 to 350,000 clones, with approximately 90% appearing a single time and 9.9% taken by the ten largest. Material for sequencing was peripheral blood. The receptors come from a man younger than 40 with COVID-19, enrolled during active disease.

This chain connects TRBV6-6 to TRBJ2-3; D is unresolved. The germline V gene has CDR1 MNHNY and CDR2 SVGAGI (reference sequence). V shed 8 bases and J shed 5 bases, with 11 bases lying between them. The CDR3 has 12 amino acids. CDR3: CASARIQDTQYF. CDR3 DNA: TGTGCCAGCGCCAGGATACAAGATACGCAGTATTTT.

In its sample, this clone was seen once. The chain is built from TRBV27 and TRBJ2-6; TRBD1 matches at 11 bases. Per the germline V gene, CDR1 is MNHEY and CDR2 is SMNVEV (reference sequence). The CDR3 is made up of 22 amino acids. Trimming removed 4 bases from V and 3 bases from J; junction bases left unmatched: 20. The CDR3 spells CASSSTLTTGTGGDFGANVLTF. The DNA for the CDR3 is TGTGCCAGCAGTTCAACTCTTACGACGGGGACAGGGGGGGATTTTGGGGCCAACGTCCTGACTTTC.

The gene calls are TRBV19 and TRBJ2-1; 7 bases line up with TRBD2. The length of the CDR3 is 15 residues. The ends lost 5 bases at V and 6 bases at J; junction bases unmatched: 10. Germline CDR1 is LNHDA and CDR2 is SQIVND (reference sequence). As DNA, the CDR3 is TGTGCCAGTAGTCGCGACGGGGGGATGGGCAATGAGCAGTTCTTC. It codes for CASSRDGGMGNEQFF.

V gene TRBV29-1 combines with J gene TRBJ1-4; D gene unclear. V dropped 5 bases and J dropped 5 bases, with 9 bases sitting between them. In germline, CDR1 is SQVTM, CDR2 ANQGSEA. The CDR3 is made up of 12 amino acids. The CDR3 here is CSVRDPNEKLFF. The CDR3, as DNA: TGCAGCGTTCGGGATCCCAATGAAAAACTGTTTTTT.

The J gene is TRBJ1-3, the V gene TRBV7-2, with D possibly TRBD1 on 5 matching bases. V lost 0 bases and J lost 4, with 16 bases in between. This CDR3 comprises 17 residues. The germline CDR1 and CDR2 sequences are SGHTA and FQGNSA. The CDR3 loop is CASSLALMGGWGNTIYF. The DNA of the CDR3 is TGTGCCAGCAGCTTAGCGCTGATGGGGGGGTGGGGAAACACCATATATTTT.

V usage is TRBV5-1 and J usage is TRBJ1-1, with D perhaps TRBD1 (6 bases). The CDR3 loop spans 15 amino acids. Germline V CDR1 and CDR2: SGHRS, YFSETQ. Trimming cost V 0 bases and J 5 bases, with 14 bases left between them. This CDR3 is CASSLDGRGDTEAFF. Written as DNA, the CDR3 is TGCGCCAGCAGCTTGGATGGCAGGGGAGATACTGAAGCTTTCTTT.

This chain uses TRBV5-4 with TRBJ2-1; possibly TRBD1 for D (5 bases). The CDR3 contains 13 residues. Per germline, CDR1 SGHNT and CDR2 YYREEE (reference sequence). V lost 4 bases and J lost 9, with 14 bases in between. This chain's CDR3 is CASSRDQGREQFF. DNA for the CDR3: TGTGCCAGCAGCCGTGACCAGGGTCGTGAGCAGTTCTTC.

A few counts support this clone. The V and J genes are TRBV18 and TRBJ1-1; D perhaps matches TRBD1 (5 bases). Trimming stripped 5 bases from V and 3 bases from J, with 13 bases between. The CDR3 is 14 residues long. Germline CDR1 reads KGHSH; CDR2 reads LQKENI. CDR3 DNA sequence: TGTGCCAGCTCATACCAGGGCGGATACACTGAAGCTTTCTTT. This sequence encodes CASSYQGGYTEAFF.

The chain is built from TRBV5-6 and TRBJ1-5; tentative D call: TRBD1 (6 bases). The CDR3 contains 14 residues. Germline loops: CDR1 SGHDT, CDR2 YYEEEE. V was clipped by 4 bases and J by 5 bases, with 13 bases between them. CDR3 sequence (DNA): TGTGCCAGCAGCGCCACAGGGTTTCATCAGCCCCAGCATTTT. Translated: CASSATGFHQPQHF.

The CDR3 reads CASSLSPWQGNTAAGYTF. As DNA, the CDR3 is TGTGCCAGCAGCTTATCTCCGTGGCAGGGTAACACTGCGGCCGGCTACACCTTC. V usage is TRBV7-3 and J usage is TRBJ1-2; tentatively, D is TRBD1 (5 bases). The CDR3 runs 18 residues. From germline, CDR1 is SGHTA and CDR2 FQGTGA. V was pared by 2 bases and J by 8 bases, with 27 bases between.